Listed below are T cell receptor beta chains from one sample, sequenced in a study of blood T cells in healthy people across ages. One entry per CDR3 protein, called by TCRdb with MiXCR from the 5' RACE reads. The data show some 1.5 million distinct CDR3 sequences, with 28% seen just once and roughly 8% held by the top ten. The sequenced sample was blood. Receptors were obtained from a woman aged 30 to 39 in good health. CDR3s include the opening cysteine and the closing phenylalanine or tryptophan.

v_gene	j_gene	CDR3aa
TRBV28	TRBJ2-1	CASVPGTSNNEQFF
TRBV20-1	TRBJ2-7	CSAKTPGGRFYEQYF
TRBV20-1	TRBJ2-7	CSAIAAGHEQYF
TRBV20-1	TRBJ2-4	CSADRERENIQYF
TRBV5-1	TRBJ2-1	CASSDPSGADEQFF
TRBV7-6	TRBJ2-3	CASSKYRDTDTQYF
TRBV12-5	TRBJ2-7	CASGLVSEQYF
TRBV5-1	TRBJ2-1	CASSRDRFGYNEQFF
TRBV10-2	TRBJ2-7	CASSWLAGGIYEQYF
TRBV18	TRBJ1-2	CASSRLGYTF
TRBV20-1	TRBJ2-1	CSAGGQVNYNEQFF
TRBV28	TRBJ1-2	CASSVGRPYGYTF
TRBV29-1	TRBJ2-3	CSALSRRGLDTQYF
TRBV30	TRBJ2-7	CAWSQGRTYEQYF
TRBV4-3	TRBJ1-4	CASRGPSDRGEKLFF
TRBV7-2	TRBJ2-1	CASSLVQGSSYNEQFF
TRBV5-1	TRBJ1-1	CASSYAGPPNTEAFF
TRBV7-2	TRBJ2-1	CASSLVVTSGWNEQFF
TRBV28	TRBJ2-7	CASREGVPPYEQYF
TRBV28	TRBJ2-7	CASSTINSYEQYF
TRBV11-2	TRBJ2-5	CASSSRAGQETQYF
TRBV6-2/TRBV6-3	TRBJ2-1	CASSWSSGGYNGQFF
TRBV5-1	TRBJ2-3	CASSFRRQPDTQYF
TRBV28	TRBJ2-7	CASSMRIYKQYF
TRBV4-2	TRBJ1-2	CASSQDRGQGYTF
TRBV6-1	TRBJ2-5	CASSGGLAGGPSIETQYF
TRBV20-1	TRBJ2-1	CSARRDVNNEQFF
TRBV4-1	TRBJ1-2	CASSLQNGFYGYTF
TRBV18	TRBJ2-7	CATSPPNRDEQYF
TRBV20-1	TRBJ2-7	CSVHPSVDEQYF
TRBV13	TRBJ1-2	CASSTDRDGYTF
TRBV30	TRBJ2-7	CAWSVGGGTYEQYF
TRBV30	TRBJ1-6	CAWSFRGPLRSPLHF
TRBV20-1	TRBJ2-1	CSASPKVVWNEQFF
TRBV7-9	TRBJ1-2	CASSSNRDVRGYTF
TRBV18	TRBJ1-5	CASSPRSSSSNQPQHF
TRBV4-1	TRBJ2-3	CASSQEAAGLDTQYF
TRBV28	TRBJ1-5	CASSLSGQGYRQPQHF
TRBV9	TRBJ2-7	CASSAGAGTNSYEQYF
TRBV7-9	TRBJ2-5	CASSPRTKRETQYF
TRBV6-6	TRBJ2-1	CASSWLASGSNEQFF
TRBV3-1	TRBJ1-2	CASSHRTSNYGYTF
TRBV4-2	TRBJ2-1	CASSQETFGRNEQFF
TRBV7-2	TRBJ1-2	CASSSEPTGAYGYTF
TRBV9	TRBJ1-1	CASSEDGGNTEAFF
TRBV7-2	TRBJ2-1	CASSPYYEQFF
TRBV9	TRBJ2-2	CASSVVGGFNTGELFF
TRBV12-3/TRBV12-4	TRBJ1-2	CASSLASGRLNDGYTF
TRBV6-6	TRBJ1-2	CASSYGAGEGYGYTF
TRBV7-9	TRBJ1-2	CASSLEQGLTYGYTF